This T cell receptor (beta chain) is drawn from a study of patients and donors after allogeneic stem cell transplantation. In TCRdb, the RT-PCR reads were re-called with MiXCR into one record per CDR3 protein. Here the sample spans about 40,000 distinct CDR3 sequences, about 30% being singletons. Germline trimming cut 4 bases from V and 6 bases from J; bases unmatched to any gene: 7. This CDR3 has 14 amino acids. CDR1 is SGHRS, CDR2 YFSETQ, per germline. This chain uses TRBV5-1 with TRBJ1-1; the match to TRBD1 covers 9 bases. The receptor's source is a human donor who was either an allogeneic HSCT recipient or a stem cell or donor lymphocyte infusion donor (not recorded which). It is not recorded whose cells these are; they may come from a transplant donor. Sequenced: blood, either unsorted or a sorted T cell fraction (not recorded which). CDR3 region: CASSPLGDRAEAFF. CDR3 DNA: TGCGCCAGCAGCCCCTTAGGGGACAGGGCTGAAGCTTTCTTT.